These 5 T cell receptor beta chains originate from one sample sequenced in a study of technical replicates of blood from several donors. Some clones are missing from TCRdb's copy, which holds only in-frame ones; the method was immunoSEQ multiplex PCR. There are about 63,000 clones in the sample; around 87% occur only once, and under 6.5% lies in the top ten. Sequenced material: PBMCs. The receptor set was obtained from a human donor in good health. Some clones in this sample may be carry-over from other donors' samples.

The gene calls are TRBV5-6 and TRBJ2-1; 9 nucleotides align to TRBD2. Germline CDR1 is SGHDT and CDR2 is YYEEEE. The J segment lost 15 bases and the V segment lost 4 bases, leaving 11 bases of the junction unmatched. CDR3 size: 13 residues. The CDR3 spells CASSAREGHGAFF. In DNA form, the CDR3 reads TGTGCCAGCAGCGCGCGGGAGGGCCATGGTGCGTTCTTC.

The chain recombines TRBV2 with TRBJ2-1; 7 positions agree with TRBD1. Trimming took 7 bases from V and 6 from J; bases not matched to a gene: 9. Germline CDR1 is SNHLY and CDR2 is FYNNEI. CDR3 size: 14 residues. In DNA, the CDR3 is TGTGCCAGCACTGGAGAGGGGGCGCGCAATGAGCAGTTCTTC. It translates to CASTGEGARNEQFF.

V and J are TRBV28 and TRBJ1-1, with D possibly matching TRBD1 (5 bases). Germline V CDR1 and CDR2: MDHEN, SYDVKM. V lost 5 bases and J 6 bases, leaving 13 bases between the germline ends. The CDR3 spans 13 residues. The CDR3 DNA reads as TGTGCCAGCAGTGGCAGGGCGTACTCTGAAGCTTTCTTT. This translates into CASSGRAYSEAFF.

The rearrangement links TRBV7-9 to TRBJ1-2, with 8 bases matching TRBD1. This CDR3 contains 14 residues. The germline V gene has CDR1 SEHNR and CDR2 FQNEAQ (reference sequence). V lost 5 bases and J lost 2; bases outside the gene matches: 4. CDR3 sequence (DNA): TGTGCCAGCAGCCTATCAGGGGGCAACTATGGCTACACCTTC. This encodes CASSLSGGNYGYTF. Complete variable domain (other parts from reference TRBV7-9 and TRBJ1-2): DTGVSQNPRHKITKRGQNVTFRCDPISEHNRLYWYRQTLGQGPEFLTYFQNEAQLEKSRLLSDRFSAERPKGSFSTLEIQRTEQGDSAMYLCASSLSGGNYGYTFGSGTRLTVV.

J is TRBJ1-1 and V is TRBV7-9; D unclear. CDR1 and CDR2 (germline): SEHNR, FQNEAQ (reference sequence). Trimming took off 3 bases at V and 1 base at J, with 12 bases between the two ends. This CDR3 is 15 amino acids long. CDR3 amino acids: CASSFEPPGNTEAFF. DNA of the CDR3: TGTGCCAGCAGCTTTGAACCCCCGGGGAACACTGAAGCTTTCTTT.